This T cell receptor beta chain was recovered during a study of Ad26.COV2.S vaccination and SARS-CoV-2 variants. Study context: It was the COV1001 Ad26.COV2.S trial arm that included the donor. In the study, Ad26.COV2.S was injected intramuscularly once, or twice 56 days apart.

Treatment: some 20 received Ad26.COV2.S at low or high dose, single or two shots; about 5 received placebo; per-sample allocation not given. Day 63 after the first injection of vaccine or placebo was the sampling time. This vaccine is an Ad26 vector that expresses the Wuhan-strain SARS-CoV-2 spike. The J segment lost 4 bases and the V segment lost 6 bases, leaving 14 bases of the junction unmatched. Germline loops: CDR1 MDHEN, CDR2 SYDVKM. The CDR3 is made up of 16 amino acids. Study-level findings and limits: Comparable non-spike TCR breadth was observed in vaccine and placebo recipients.

In regard to this clone: Its antigen is unknown.

Data came from immunoSEQ multiplex PCR; TCRdb stores just in-frame clones and leaves some out. Among hundreds of thousands of clones listed, around nine tenths were seen once. The gene calls are TRBV28 and TRBJ1-2; 7 bases map to TRBD1. The clonotype originates from a person between 18 and 65 years old who received the Ad26.COV2.S COVID-19 vaccine or a placebo. The sample here was peripheral blood, taken in a trial of Ad26.COV2.S vaccine versus placebo. The CDR3 region has the DNA TGTGCCAGCAGCCCCTCGGACAGGAACCCAAGCTATGGCTACACCTTC. This codes for CASSPSDRNPSYGYTF.